This TCR beta chain was recorded in a study of T cell responses to AZD1222 COVID-19 vaccine. Repertoires were generated with immunoSEQ multiplex PCR, while TCRdb's copy carries only in-frame clones and drops some. The sample holds more than 100,000 clones; around 86% are singletons and the top ten take about 7.8%. This CDR3 contains 15 residues. The V and J ends lost 4 bases and 2 bases respectively, with 12 bases between them. Germline V gene lookup returns CDR1 SGHDT and CDR2 YYEEEE. This TCR came from an adult in good health. Source: peripheral blood, taken on day 0 of AZD1222 vaccination. The genes are TRBV5-6 and TRBJ2-2, with D perhaps matching TRBD2 (6 bases). The CDR3 DNA is TGTGCCAGCAGCGGGAGGCGTAGTAACACCGGGGAGCTGTTTTTT. This encodes CASSGRRSNTGELFF.